Each of the 18 T cell receptor beta chains below was sequenced from the same sample in a study of CD8 T cells in Susac syndrome. Reverse transcription of about 0.45 to 1 ug RNA was carried out with random hexamers. MiXCR, run by TCRdb on the immunoSEQ multiplex PCR reads, gives a single entry per CDR3 protein. The sample contains approximately 100,000 distinct CDR3 sequences, around 90% of which appear only once. The sequenced sample was CD4+ T cells from PBMCs. These receptors all come from a human donor in good health.

The rearrangement links TRBV7-6 to TRBJ1-1, with 8 bases aligning to TRBD1. Losses at the gene ends were 5 bases for V and 6 bases for J; bases not matched to a gene: 11. Germline V CDR1 and CDR2: SGHVS, FNYEAQ. CDR3 size: 15 residues. CDR3 region: CASSVTRAGQAEAFF. The CDR3 region has the DNA TGTGCCAGCAGCGTCACACGCGCGGGACAGGCTGAAGCTTTCTTT.

The J gene is TRBJ2-2, the V gene TRBV4-3; D is perhaps TRBD1 (5 bases). Looked up from germline, CDR1 is LGHNA and CDR2 is YSLEER. This CDR3 is 16 amino acids long. V shed 0 bases and J shed 6 bases, with 14 bases lying between them. The CDR3 region is CASSQDRAGLAGELFF. The CDR3 nucleotides are TGCGCCAGCAGCCAAGATCGGGCAGGGTTAGCCGGGGAGCTGTTTTTT.

The rearrangement uses TRBV9 and TRBJ1-1, with a possible D match to TRBD1 (5 bases). Trimming took 4 bases from V and 6 from J, leaving 16 bases between them. The CDR3 has 14 amino acids. Germline lookup yields CDR1 SGDLS and CDR2 YYNGEE. The CDR3 protein is CASSPRGDTSEAFF. The CDR3 nucleotides are TGTGCCAGCAGCCCACGGGGCGATACTTCTGAAGCTTTCTTT.

The chain couples TRBV20-1 to TRBJ2-7; 7 bases match TRBD2. The V gene end was trimmed by 3 bases and the J gene end by 1 base; junction bases not matched to a gene: 3. The CDR3 has 13 residues. Per germline, CDR1 DFQATT and CDR2 SNEGSKA (reference sequence). CDR3 region: CSASAGDSYEQYF. The CDR3 nucleotides are TGCAGTGCTAGCGCGGGGGATTCCTACGAGCAGTACTTC.

The chain has TRBV6-2 or TRBV6-3 and TRBJ2-1; 9 positions agree with TRBD2. Per the germline V gene, CDR1 is MNHEY and CDR2 is SVGEGT. Trimming at V came to 2 bases and at J to 8 bases, leaving 19 bases not matched to a gene. The length of the CDR3 is 19 residues. CDR3: CASSYPMGGGRASKDEQFF. DNA of the CDR3: TGTGCCAGCAGTTACCCCATGGGGGGCGGGAGGGCGTCTAAGGATGAGCAGTTCTTC.

This chain uses TRBV7-9 with TRBJ1-2; D gene unclear. This CDR3 comprises 16 residues. Germline V gene lookup returns CDR1 SEHNR and CDR2 FQNEAQ (reference sequence). Trimming removed 5 bases from V and 0 bases from J, with 16 bases in between. CDR3 protein: CASSRMPGEANYGYTF. Written as DNA, the CDR3 is TGTGCCAGCAGCCGTATGCCAGGTGAAGCTAACTATGGCTACACCTTC.

J is TRBJ1-1 and V is TRBV3-1; D is uncertain. There are 13 residues in the CDR3. Germline assignment: CDR1 LGHDT and CDR2 YNNKEL (reference sequence). The V gene lost 4 bases and the J gene lost 8 bases, with 14 bases spanning the gap. CDR3 coding DNA: TGTGCCAGCAGCCTCCTGGGAGGAAAAGAAGCTTTCTTT. Amino acid sequence: CASSLLGGKEAFF.

The gene calls are TRBV9 and TRBJ2-3, with a tentative D call TRBD1 (6 bases). The germline gives CDR1 SGDLS, CDR2 YYNGEE. V gave up 5 bases and J gave up 2 bases, with 15 bases separating them. This CDR3 region has 15 residues. The CDR3 coding sequence is TGTGCCAGCAGAGGGACACCCAAGGCCACAGATACGCAGTATTTT. This translates into CASRGTPKATDTQYF.

V and J are TRBV19 and TRBJ2-7; 8 bases are a match to TRBD2. Unmatched junction bases numbered 6, after V lost 6 bases and J lost 2 bases. Germline lookup yields CDR1 LNHDA and CDR2 SQIVND (reference sequence). CDR3 length: 14 amino acids. CDR3 in amino acids: CASRVEAGAYEQYF. The DNA of the CDR3 is TGTGCCAGTAGGGTCGAAGCGGGAGCCTACGAGCAGTACTTC.

In its sample, this clonotype was seen a few times. V is TRBV6-2 or TRBV6-3 and J is TRBJ1-1; D gene ambiguous. V was trimmed by 5 bases and J by 6 bases, leaving 13 bases between them. The CDR3 contains 13 residues. Per germline, CDR1 MNHEY and CDR2 SVGEGT. As DNA, the CDR3 is TGTGCCAGCAGTCTCACAAAGCCCGCTGAAGCTTTCTTT. Its protein product is CASSLTKPAEAFF.

This clonotype was observed a single time. J is TRBJ1-3 and V is TRBV6-5; D not certain. Germline V gene sequence: CDR1 MNHEY, CDR2 SVGAGI. The CDR3 length is 12 residues. Deletions cut 6 bases from V and 1 base from J, with 4 bases between. CDR3 nucleotide sequence: TGTGCCAGCAGGGCGTCTGGAAACACCATATATTTT. Its protein product is CASRASGNTIYF.

V usage is TRBV5-1 and J usage is TRBJ2-1, with TRBD1 matching 7 bases. The CDR3 is 14 amino acids. Germline CDR1 reads SGHRS; CDR2 reads YFSETQ. The V segment lost 0 bases and the J segment 7 bases; nucleotides outside the gene matches: 4. This chain's CDR3 is CASSLGTGLNEQFF. As DNA, the CDR3 is TGCGCCAGCAGCTTGGGGACAGGTTTAAATGAGCAGTTCTTC. The variable domain in full, with the rest retrieved from reference TRBV5-1 and TRBJ2-1, is KAGVTQTPRYLIKTRGQQVTLSCSPISGHRSVSWYQQTPGQGLQFLFEYFSETQRNKGNFPGRFSGRQFSNSRSEMNVSTLELGDSALYLCASSLGTGLNEQFFGPGTRLTVL.

This rearrangement joins TRBV5-1 to TRBJ1-1; 8 bases agree with TRBD1. Losses at the gene ends were 1 base for V and 0 bases for J; bases not matched to a gene: 11. The CDR3 has 18 amino acids. Per the germline V gene, CDR1 is SGHRS and CDR2 is YFSETQ. CDR3 nucleotides: TGCGCCAGCAGCTTGCTTACGCCCCCGGGACAGGTGAACACTGAAGCTTTCTTT. It yields the protein CASSLLTPPGQVNTEAFF. The full variable domain, in which reference TRBV5-1 and TRBJ1-1 provide the parts outside the CDR3, is KAGVTQTPRYLIKTRGQQVTLSCSPISGHRSVSWYQQTPGQGLQFLFEYFSETQRNKGNFPGRFSGRQFSNSRSEMNVSTLELGDSALYLCASSLLTPPGQVNTEAFFGQGTRLTVV.

The chain recombines TRBV5-1 with TRBJ1-2; TRBD1 might be the D (6 bases). Germline assignment: CDR1 SGHRS and CDR2 YFSETQ. The germline V and J ends were trimmed by 4 bases and 2 bases, with 15 bases remaining between them. This CDR3 comprises 15 residues. The CDR3 DNA sequence: TGCGCCAGCAGCGAGGAGGCAGGGGCGAACTATGGCTACACCTTC. Translating gives CASSEEAGANYGYTF.

The CDR3 DNA is TGTGCCAGCAGCTTACGGGGACAGGGAGGCTACACCTTC. It specifies CASSLRGQGGYTF. The chain uses TRBV7-8 and TRBJ1-2; TRBD1 agrees at 9 bases. Germline trimming cut 2 bases from V and 8 bases from J; bases unmatched to any gene: 3. This CDR3 contains 13 residues. Germline V lookup: CDR1 SGHVS, CDR2 FQNEAQ. The whole variable domain, remainder taken from reference TRBV7-8 and TRBJ1-2, is GAGVSQSPRYKVAKRGQDVALRCDPISGHVSLFWYQQALGQGPEFLTYFQNEAQLDKSGLPSDRFFAERPEGSVSTLKIQRTQQEDSAVYLCASSLRGQGGYTFGSGTRLTVV.

The rearrangement uses TRBV15 and TRBJ2-5; 8 bases line up with TRBD2. This CDR3 region has 12 residues. V trimming: 10 bases; J trimming: 2 bases; junction bases outside the gene matches: 3. Germline CDR1 LNHNV, CDR2 YYDKDF (reference sequence). The CDR3 coding sequence is TGTGCCAGTAGCGGGGCTCAAGAGACCCAGTACTTC. Protein sequence: CASSGAQETQYF.

The rearrangement uses TRBV2 and TRBJ2-7; no definite D call. From germline, CDR1 is SNHLY and CDR2 FYNNEI. V lost 7 bases and J lost 0, with 16 bases in between. The CDR3 contains 15 residues. Here the CDR3 DNA reads TGTGCCAGCATACTCGACACTTCGCACTCCTACGAGCAGTACTTC. It yields the protein CASILDTSHSYEQYF.

This chain links TRBV7-2 with TRBJ1-1; D unresolved. Germline CDR1 and CDR2: SGHTA and FQGNSA. V was pared by 5 bases and J by 3 bases, with 13 bases between. The CDR3 runs 14 residues. CDR3 protein: CASSIVSQDTEAFF. For the CDR3, the DNA is TGTGCCAGCAGCATCGTATCCCAGGACACTGAAGCTTTCTTT.